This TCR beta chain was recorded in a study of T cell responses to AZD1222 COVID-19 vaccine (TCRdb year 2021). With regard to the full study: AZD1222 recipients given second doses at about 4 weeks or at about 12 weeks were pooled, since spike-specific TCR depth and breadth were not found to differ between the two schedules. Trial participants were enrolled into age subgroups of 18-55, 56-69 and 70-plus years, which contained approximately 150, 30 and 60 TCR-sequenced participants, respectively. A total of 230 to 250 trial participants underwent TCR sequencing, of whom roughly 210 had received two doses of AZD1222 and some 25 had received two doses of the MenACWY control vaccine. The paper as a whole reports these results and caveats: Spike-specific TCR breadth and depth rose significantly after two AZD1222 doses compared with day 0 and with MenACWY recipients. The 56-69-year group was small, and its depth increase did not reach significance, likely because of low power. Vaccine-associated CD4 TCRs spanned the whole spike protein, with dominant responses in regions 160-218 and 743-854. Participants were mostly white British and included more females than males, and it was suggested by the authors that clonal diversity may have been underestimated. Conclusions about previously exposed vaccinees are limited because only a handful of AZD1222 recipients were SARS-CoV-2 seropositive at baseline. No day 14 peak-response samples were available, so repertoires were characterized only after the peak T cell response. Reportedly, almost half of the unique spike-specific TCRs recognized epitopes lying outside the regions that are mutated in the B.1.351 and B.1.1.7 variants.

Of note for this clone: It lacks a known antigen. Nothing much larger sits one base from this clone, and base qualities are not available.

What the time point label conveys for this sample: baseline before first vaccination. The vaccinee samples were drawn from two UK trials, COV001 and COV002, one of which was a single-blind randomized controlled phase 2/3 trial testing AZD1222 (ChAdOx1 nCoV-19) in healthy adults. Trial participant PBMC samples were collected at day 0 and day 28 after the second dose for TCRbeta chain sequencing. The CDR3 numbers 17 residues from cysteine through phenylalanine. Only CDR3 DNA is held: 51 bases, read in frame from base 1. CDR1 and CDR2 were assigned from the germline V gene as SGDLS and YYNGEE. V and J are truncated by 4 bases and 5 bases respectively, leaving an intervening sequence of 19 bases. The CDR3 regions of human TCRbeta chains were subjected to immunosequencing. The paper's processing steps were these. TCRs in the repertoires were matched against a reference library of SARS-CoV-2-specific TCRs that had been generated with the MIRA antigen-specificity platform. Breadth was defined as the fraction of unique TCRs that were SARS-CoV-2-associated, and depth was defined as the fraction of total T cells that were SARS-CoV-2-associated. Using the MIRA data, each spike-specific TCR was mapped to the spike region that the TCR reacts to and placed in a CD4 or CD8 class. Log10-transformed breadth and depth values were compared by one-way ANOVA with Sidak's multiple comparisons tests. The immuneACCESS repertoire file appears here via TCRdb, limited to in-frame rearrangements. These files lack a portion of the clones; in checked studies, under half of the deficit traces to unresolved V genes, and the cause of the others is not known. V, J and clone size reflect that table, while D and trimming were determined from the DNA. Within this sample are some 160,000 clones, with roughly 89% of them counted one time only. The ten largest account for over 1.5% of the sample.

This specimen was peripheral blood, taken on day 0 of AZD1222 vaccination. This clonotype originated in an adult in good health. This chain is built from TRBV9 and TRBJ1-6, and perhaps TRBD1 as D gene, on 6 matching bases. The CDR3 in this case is CASSTPQGPLNNSPLHF. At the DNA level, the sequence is TGTGCCAGCAGCACCCCACAGGGCCCCCTCAATAATTCACCCCTCCACTTT. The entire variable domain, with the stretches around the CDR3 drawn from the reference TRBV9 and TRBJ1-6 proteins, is DSGVTQTPKHLITATGQRVTLRCSPRSGDLSVYWYQQSLDQGLQFLIQYYNGEERAKGNILERFSAQQFPDLHSELNLSSLELGDSALYFCASSTPQGPLNNSPLHFGNGTRLTVT.